This T cell receptor beta chain was retrieved from a study of cytomegalovirus exposure and HLA in healthy donors. The wider study: Out of 150 million to 200 million T cells, an earlier analysis found over 100 million unique TCR beta sequences in total. The study, taken as a whole, reports: The study listed 164 cytomegalovirus-associated TCR beta chains.

With regard to this clone: Its antigen remains unknown.

Germline values: CDR1 SGHTA, CDR2 FQGNSA. Trimming cost V 1 base and J 3 bases, with 13 bases left between them. The CDR3 has 16 residues. Primers included in the PCR were 60 Vbeta and 13 Jbeta primers. This table comes from immunoSEQ multiplex PCR, and its TCRdb copy is limited to in-frame clones, with some not included. The sample lists about 160,000 clones; about 72% were seen once. The chain carries TRBV7-2 and TRBJ1-5; D unresolved. This receptor was taken from a male donor in good health and CMV-seronegative. The sequencing input was PBMCs. This chain's CDR3 is CASSLGGPGANQPQHF. The CDR3 coding sequence is TGTGCCAGCAGCTTAGGTGGGCCAGGCGCCAATCAGCCCCAGCATTTT.